This TCR beta chain stems from a study of blood T cell repertoires in COVID-19. Turning to the study itself: From the United States, Italy and Spain came samples of acute and convalescent COVID-19. The cDNA or gDNA used as material had been derived from T cells, B-cell-depleted T cells, or PBMCs.

The V end was cut by 1 base, the J end by 9 bases, with 17 bases between. The V gene's germline CDR1 is SGHNT and CDR2 YENEEA. This CDR3 contains 15 residues. In the original workflow: Amplification of reference gene primers was used by the study to estimate nucleated cell counts. The table came from immunoSEQ multiplex PCR; TCRdb's copy has only in-frame clones and leaves some out. From that table come the V and J calls and clone size; the DNA was used to work out D and trimming. The table includes approximately 98,000 clones, 55% to 75% detected once. The chain links TRBV11-3 to TRBJ2-3; tentatively, D is TRBD2 (6 bases). Source material: peripheral blood. The TCR sequence derives from a woman aged 40 to 55 with acute or convalescent COVID-19. The CDR3 here is CASSLGGTTNPTQYF. CDR3 coding DNA: TGTGCCAGCAGCTTAGGCGGGACGACCAACCCAACGCAGTATTTT.